This T cell receptor beta chain is from a study of Graves' ophthalmopathy and Graves' hyperthyroidism. The study, taken as a whole, reports: The blood repertoire also included most expanded thyroid clonotypes above 0.001 frequency.

Investigators amplified TCR beta CDR3 regions from RNA transcripts. RT-PCR was first run with HTBI primers, then multiplex PCR in a second round. TCRdb analysed the multiplex PCR reads with MiXCR anew, one entry per CDR3 protein. The sample consists of 350,000 to 450,000 distinct CDR3 sequences, around 20% of them appearing once. This clonotype was recorded at least ten times. As yet, its antigen is unknown. This CDR3 contains 16 residues. Trimming removed 0 bases from V and 2 bases from J; junction bases left unmatched: 3. CDR1 and CDR2 (germline): WNHNN, SYGVQD (reference sequence). Hyperthyroidism patients were newly diagnosed, ill under 2 months, and aged 18 to 65 years. In this cohort, patients with other autoimmune diseases, uncontrolled infections, pregnancy or lactation were excluded.

The sample comprised peripheral blood. This chain connects TRBV10-1 to TRBJ2-5, with 10 bases identical to TRBD2. The receptor's source is a woman younger than 30 with stable Graves' hyperthyroidism. The CDR3 region is CASSESTAGGQETQYF. The CDR3 DNA follows: TGCGCCAGCAGTGAGTCGACAGCGGGAGGGCAAGAGACCCAGTACTTC.